This TCR beta chain was found in a study of CD8 T cells in Susac syndrome. Details on this clonotype: Its antigen is unknown.

Random-hexamer reverse transcription was applied to about 0.5 to 1 ug RNA. A single record per CDR3 protein comes from TCRdb applying MiXCR to the immunoSEQ multiplex PCR reads. The table records more than 150,000 distinct CDR3 sequences, 95% of them present only once. Germline assignment: CDR1 LNHDA and CDR2 SQIVND (reference sequence). This CDR3 spans 15 amino acids. Between the trimmed V and J ends, which lost 3 bases and 0 bases, there was a span of 11 bases. Study outcomes and limitations: In Susac syndrome, CD8+ expansion was highest in TEMRA and active disease.

The material sequenced was CD8+ T cells from PBMCs. The chain is built from TRBV19 and TRBJ1-2; D possibly corresponds to TRBD1 (5 bases). This TCR was sampled from a human donor with Susac syndrome. The CDR3 DNA sequence: TGTGCCAGTAGTATTGGGGGGACGACTAACTATGGCTACACCTTC. It encodes CASSIGGTTNYGYTF. Variable domain in full (rest from reference TRBV19 and TRBJ1-2): DGGITQSPKYLFRKEGQNVTLSCEQNLNHDAMYWYRQDPGQGLRLIYYSQIVNDFQKGDIAEGYSVSREKKESFPLTVTSAQKNPTAFYLCASSIGGTTNYGYTFGSGTRLTVV.